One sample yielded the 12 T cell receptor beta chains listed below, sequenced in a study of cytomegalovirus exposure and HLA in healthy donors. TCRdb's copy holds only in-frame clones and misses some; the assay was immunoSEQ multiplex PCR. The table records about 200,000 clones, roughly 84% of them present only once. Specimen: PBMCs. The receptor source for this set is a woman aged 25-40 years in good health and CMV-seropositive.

Here the CDR3 DNA reads TGCGCCAGCAGCCTCCGGGTAGTAGGTAGCGGGAGAACTCTGGGGGCCAACGTCCTGACTTTC. Translation: CASSLRVVGSGRTLGANVLTF. The chain links TRBV4-1 to TRBJ2-6, with 9 bases fitting TRBD2. Per the germline V gene, CDR1 is MGHRA and CDR2 is YSYEKL. There are 21 residues in the CDR3. J was trimmed by 4 bases and V by 4 bases; bases with no gene match: 20.

The CDR3 nucleotides are TGTGCCAGCAGCTTAACTAGCCCATCTTATGACGAGCAGTACTTC. It encodes CASSLTSPSYDEQYF. This chain connects TRBV11-2 to TRBJ2-7; tentative D call: TRBD2 (6 bases). Germline V gene lookup returns CDR1 SGHAT and CDR2 FQNNGV. The CDR3 is 15 residues long. V was trimmed by 2 bases and J by 5 bases, leaving 16 bases between them. The full variable domain, in which reference TRBV11-2 and TRBJ2-7 provide the parts outside the CDR3, is EAGVAQSPRYKIIEKRQSVAFWCNPISGHATLYWYQQILGQGPKLLIQFQNNGVVDDSQLPKDRFSAERLKGVDSTLKIQPAKLEDSAVYLCASSLTSPSYDEQYFGPGTRLTVT.

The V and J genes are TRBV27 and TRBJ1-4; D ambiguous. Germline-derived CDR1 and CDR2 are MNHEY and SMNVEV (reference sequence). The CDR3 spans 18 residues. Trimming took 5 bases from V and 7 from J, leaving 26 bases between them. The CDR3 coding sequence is TGTGCCAGCAGTCAAGCCGTGATGCCCGCGCGCTTTGTTGAAAAACTGTTTTTT. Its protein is CASSQAVMPARFVEKLFF. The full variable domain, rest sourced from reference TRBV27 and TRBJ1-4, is EAQVTQNPRYLITVTGKKLTVTCSQNMNHEYMSWYRQDPGLGLRQIYYSMNVEVTDKGDVPEGYKVSRKEKRNFPLILESPSPNQTSLYFCASSQAVMPARFVEKLFFGSGTQLSVL.

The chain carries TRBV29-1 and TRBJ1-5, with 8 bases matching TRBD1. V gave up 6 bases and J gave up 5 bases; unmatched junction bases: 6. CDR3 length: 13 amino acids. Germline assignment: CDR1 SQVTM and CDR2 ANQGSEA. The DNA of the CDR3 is TGCAGCGTAACAGGGGGAGCGGATCAGCCCCAGCATTTT. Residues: CSVTGGADQPQHF.

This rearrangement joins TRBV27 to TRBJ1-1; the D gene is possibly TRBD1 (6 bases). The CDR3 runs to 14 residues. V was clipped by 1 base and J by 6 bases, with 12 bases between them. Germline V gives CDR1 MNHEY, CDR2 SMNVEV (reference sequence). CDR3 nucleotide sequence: TGTGCCAGCAGTTTATTGGGGGGGCTTCCTGAAGCTTTCTTT. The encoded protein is CASSLLGGLPEAFF.

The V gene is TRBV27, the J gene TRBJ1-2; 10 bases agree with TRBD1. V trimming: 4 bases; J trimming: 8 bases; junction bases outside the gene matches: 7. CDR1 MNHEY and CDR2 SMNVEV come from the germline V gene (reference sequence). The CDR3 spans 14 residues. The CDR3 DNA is TGTGCCAGCAGTTCGGGGACAGGGGTAGGCGGCTACACCTTC. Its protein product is CASSSGTGVGGYTF.

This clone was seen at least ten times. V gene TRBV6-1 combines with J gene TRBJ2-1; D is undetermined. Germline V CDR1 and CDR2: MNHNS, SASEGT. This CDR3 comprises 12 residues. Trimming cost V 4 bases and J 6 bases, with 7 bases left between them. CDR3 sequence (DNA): TGTGCCAGCAGTGCCCTACTCAATGAGCAGTTCTTC. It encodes CASSALLNEQFF.

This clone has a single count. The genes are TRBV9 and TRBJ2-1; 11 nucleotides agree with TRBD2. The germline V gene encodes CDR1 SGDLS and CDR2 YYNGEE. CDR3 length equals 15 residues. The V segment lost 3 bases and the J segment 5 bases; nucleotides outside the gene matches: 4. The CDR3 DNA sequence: TGTGCCAGCAGCGCTCCGGGACTAGCGGACAATGAGCAGTTCTTC. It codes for CASSAPGLADNEQFF. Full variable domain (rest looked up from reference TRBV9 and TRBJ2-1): DSGVTQTPKHLITATGQRVTLRCSPRSGDLSVYWYQQSLDQGLQFLIQYYNGEERAKGNILERFSAQQFPDLHSELNLSSLELGDSALYFCASSAPGLADNEQFFGPGTRLTVL.

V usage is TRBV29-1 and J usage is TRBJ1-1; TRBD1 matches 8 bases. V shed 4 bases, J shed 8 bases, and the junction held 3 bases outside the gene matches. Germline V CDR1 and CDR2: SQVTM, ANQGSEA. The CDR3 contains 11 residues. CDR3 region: CSVGQGPEAFF. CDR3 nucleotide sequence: TGCAGCGTTGGACAGGGGCCCGAAGCTTTCTTT.

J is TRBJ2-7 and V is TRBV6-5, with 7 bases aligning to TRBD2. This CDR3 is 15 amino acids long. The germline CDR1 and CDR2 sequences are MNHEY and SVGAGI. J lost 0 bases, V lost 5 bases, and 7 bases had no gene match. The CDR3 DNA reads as TGTGCCAGCAGTCCGCATAGCGGGTTCTCCTACGAGCAGTACTTC. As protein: CASSPHSGFSYEQYF.

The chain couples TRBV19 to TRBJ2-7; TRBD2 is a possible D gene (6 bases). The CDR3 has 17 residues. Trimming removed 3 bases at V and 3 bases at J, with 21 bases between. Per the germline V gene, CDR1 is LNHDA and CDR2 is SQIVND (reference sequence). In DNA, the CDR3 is TGTGCCAGTAGTATGTCCTGGGGGGTCGGGTCGAACTACGAGCAGTACTTC. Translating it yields CASSMSWGVGSNYEQYF.

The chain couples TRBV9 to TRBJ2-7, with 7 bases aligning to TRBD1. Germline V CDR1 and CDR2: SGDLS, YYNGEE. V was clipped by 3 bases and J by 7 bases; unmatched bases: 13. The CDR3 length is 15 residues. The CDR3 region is CASSEQGSGLEEQYF. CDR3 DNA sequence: TGTGCCAGCAGCGAACAGGGGTCCGGGTTGGAGGAGCAGTACTTC.